This T cell receptor beta chain was documented in a study of monozygotic twins with inflammatory bowel disease. General study points: Support for any single strong IBD-associated signal or clonotype was not found. Against healthy co-twins, IBD patients had lower TCRbeta diversity (measured by inverse Simpson). Reduced clonotype sharing with other individuals was observed in IBD patients relative to healthy twins, especially with disease activity.

From whole blood, total RNA was isolated without any sorting of T cells. For this clonotype: Its cognate antigen is unknown.

No DNA is given; TCRdb re-called the 5' RACE reads and lists each CDR3 protein once. Its listing shows 200,000 to 250,000 distinct CDR3 sequences. Germline V gene sequence: CDR1 DFQATT, CDR2 SNEGSKA (reference sequence). This CDR3 region has 14 residues. The gene calls are TRBV20-1 and TRBJ2-7; with no DNA, the TCRdb D assignment of TRBD1 cannot be verified. The sequenced sample was blood. The receptor comes from a human donor with ulcerative colitis or Crohn's disease, or a healthy co-twin of an affected twin (not recorded which). The chain's CDR3 is CSARGDGSTYEQYF.